The text below deals with one T cell receptor beta chain. No cognate antigen has been identified for it. One base away there is no much larger clone; base qualities are not given. The same CDR3 arises from other DNA sequences in this sample as well. These data belong to a study of Ad26.COV2.S vaccination and SARS-CoV-2 variants (dated by TCRdb to about 2021). Notes on the research overall: Donors in the vaccine arm were drawn from COV1001, a multicentre, randomized, double-blind, placebo-controlled phase I-IIa trial testing Ad26.COV2.S in healthy adults. Ad26.COV2.S was given intramuscularly at 5x10^10 or 1x10^11 viral particles, as a single shot or as two shots 56 days apart. TCRbeta repertoire sequencing served as the tool for gauging how specific and how broad the SARS-CoV-2-reactive T cell receptors were following Ad26.COV2.S vaccination. The TCR-sequenced set comprised roughly 30 samples: some 20 Ad26.COV2.S vaccine recipients, 5 placebo recipients and 8 SARS-CoV-2 convalescent individuals. Participants in the trial were split at random into five groups of five each, receiving low-dose or high-dose Ad26.COV2.S once or twice, or else placebo on both occasions. Investigators did not know the trial group allocation while performing experiments and assessing outcomes. Study-wide findings and limitations: Ad26.COV2.S recipients had higher spike-specific TCR breadth than placebo recipients (P = 0.0014). Vaccine and placebo recipients had similar non-spike TCR breadth, a finding consistent with the vaccine containing only spike. According to the authors, total T cell responses may have been underestimated by the TCR breadth and depth analyses. The study was not powered for comparison of responses between vaccine doses or regimens. After vaccination, substantial breadth of spike-specific CD8+ and CD4+ T cell responses was reported.

The immunoSEQ Assay was used to sequence TCRbeta CDR3 regions. After extraction, genomic DNA underwent amplification by bias-controlled multiplex PCR, followed by high-throughput sequencing. The paper's processing steps were these. To quantify the absolute abundance of every unique TCRbeta CDR3 region, sequences were collapsed and filtered. T cell fraction was estimated by normalizing TCRbeta template counts to usable DNA, which was measured by amplifying reference genes present in all nucleated cells. Repertoire TCRs were annotated as SARS-CoV-2-specific by exact matching of V gene, CDR3 amino acid sequence and J gene to a known reactive TCR set. The reference SARS-CoV-2 TCR set was obtained from MIRA and was filtered for enrichment in COVID-19-positive ImmuneCODE repertoires, whereby public or cross-reactive TCRs were removed. Using the MIRA antigens, annotated TCRs were further analysed by specific ORF or by position within an ORF. Depth was the summed frequency of annotated unique rearrangements, while breadth was defined as annotated unique rearrangements over total unique productive rearrangements. TCR breadth was compared between groups using two-sided Wilcoxon rank-sum tests. In TCRdb, the immuneACCESS table is reduced to in-frame sequences with V and J assigned. These tables do not hold every clone; where another copy was compared, an unresolved V gene accounts for under half, and the others remain unexplained. Clonal size and the V and J genes are those of that table, whereas D and trimming came from the DNA. The sample table records 200,000 to 250,000 clones; 88% of these occur just once. The ten largest clones capture about 10% of the sample.

According to the study, the label for this sample's treatment or condition signals: over 15 received Ad26.COV2.S at low or high dose, single or two shots; about 5 received placebo; per-sample allocation not given. Repertoires of vaccine and placebo recipients were sequenced from samples taken on day 63 after the first injection. Cohort 1b enrolled around 24 adults aged 18-55 years at a single site in Boston, USA, between 29 July and 7 August 2020. As a vaccine, Ad26.COV2.S was a replication-incompetent adenovirus type 26 vector that expressed a prefusion-stabilized SARS-CoV-2 spike protein derived from the original Wuhan strain. V is pared back by 2 bases and J by 4 bases, with 3 bases lying between the germline termini. The CDR3 has 11 amino acids, counting the end cysteine and phenylalanine. The retained sequence is limited to the CDR3, 33 bases, with the frame set at the first base. Sequences WSHSY (CDR1) and SAAADI (CDR2) are obtained from the germline V gene.

The sequences come from peripheral blood, collected in a trial of Ad26.COV2.S vaccine versus placebo. This TCR was recovered from a person between 18 and 59 years old who received the Ad26.COV2.S COVID-19 vaccine or a placebo. The sequence is built from TRBV10-2 and TRBJ2-7; the D gene lacks a confident call. The encoded CDR3 is CASSERYEQYF. In nucleotides, the sequence is TGCGCCAGCAGTGAGAGATACGAGCAGTACTTC.